This T cell receptor (beta chain) was observed in a study of T cell changes during pregnancy in multiple sclerosis. The data were produced by immunoSEQ multiplex PCR, yet TCRdb's version contains in-frame clones alone and is incomplete. The repertoire has 70,000 to 100,000 clones, 80% to 95% of them found once; the top ten carry around 1.4%. The CDR3 is made up of 13 amino acids. Germline V gives CDR1 SNHLY, CDR2 FYNNEI. V was trimmed by 4 bases and J by 5 bases, leaving 11 bases between them. The rearrangement joins TRBV2 to TRBJ2-5; no definite D call. The source was peripheral blood, collected in the third trimester of pregnancy. The source of this sequence is a female donor in good health, enrolled as a control in a pregnancy study. CDR3 protein: CASSGSPVETQYF. CDR3 in DNA: TGTGCCAGCAGTGGCTCCCCGGTGGAGACCCAGTACTTC.